These 12 T cell receptor beta chains were sequenced from one sample in a study of post-analysis software for immune sequencing data. These receptors' antigens are unknown. The study's findings and limits: In patients, about 5 TRBV segments were more frequent than in controls, with TRBV5-6, TRBV5-1 and TRBV20-1 among them.

Each TCR beta cDNA library carried unique molecular identifiers. Each CDR3 protein is one row after TCRdb ran MiXCR on the PCR reads. The table lists roughly 180,000 distinct CDR3 sequences, 30% of them singletons. The sequenced material came from blood. The source of these receptors is a girl aged 10 to 17 with multiple sclerosis.

The rearrangement joins TRBV11-2 to TRBJ2-1; possibly TRBD2 for D (5 bases). This CDR3 is built from 16 residues. V lost 5 bases and J 4 bases, leaving 18 bases between the germline ends. The germline gives CDR1 SGHAT, CDR2 FQNNGV. The CDR3: CASSARPPGGYNEQFF. The DNA of the CDR3 is TGTGCCAGCAGCGCCCGTCCGCCTGGCGGGTACAATGAGCAGTTCTTC.

The gene calls are TRBV29-1 and TRBJ1-4, with 10 bases aligning to TRBD1. Losses at the gene ends were 7 bases for V and 7 bases for J; bases not matched to a gene: 3. Germline V gene lookup returns CDR1 SQVTM and CDR2 ANQGSEA. This CDR3 region has 12 residues. As DNA, the CDR3 is TGCAGCGCCCGGACAGGGGGTGAAAAACTGTTTTTT. Translated, it gives CSARTGGEKLFF. Using reference TRBV29-1 and TRBJ1-4 for the parts outside the CDR3, the full variable domain is SAVISQKPSRDICQRGTSLTIQCQVDSQVTMMFWYRQQPGQSLTLIATANQGSEATYESGFVIDKFPISRPNLTFSTLTVSNMSPEDSSIYLCSARTGGEKLFFGSGTQLSVL.

This clonotype showed up many times. V is TRBV5-5 and J is TRBJ2-3; no clear D. This CDR3 comprises 15 residues. V dropped 5 bases and J dropped 2 bases, with 15 bases sitting between them. Germline V gives CDR1 SGHKS, CDR2 YYEKEE (reference sequence). CDR3 sequence reads: CASRGQESTTDTQYF. As DNA, the CDR3 is TGTGCCAGCAGGGGCCAGGAGTCAACCACAGATACGCAGTATTTT.

This clonotype has only a few counts. The chain employs TRBV27 and TRBJ1-1; D is unclear. The CDR3 runs 14 residues. Germline-derived CDR1 and CDR2 are MNHEY and SMNVEV (reference sequence). V was clipped by 5 bases and J by 6 bases, with 16 bases between them. The CDR3, as DNA: TGTGCCAGCAGTACCTACAGCCTTGCGGCTGAAGCTTTCTTT. It translates to CASSTYSLAAEAFF.

This clonotype was seen more than once but under ten times. The chain joins TRBV7-2 to TRBJ2-7, with D maybe TRBD1 (6 bases). Germline V gives CDR1 SGHTA, CDR2 FQGNSA. The CDR3 contains 15 residues. V shed 0 bases and J shed 0 bases, with 9 bases lying between them. The CDR3, as DNA: TGTGCCAGCAGCTTAGCAGGGGACAACTCCTACGAGCAGTACTTC. Translated, it gives CASSLAGDNSYEQYF.

The J gene is TRBJ2-2, the V gene TRBV11-2; D is ambiguous. V was trimmed by 2 bases and J by 4 bases, leaving 8 bases between them. This CDR3 spans 14 amino acids. Per germline, CDR1 SGHAT and CDR2 FQNNGV. The DNA of the CDR3 is TGTGCCAGCAGCTTAACAGAGCTCACCGGGGAGCTGTTTTTT. Residues: CASSLTELTGELFF.

As concerns this clonotype: Since a much larger clone is just one base distant, this may be a read error. The rearrangement links TRBV5-1 to TRBJ2-5; 9 positions agree with TRBD1. Germline lookup yields CDR1 SGHRS and CDR2 YFSETQ. The CDR3 has 15 amino acids. CDR3 amino acids: CTSSPGTGLQETQYF. The CDR3 DNA sequence: TGCACCAGCAGTCCTGGGACAGGGCTTCAAGAGACCCAGTACTTC.

V is TRBV18 and J is TRBJ2-3, with 11 bases matching TRBD1. Germline CDR1 KGHSH, CDR2 LQKENI. With 0 bases clipped from V and 2 bases from J, the junction kept 4 bases outside the gene matches. This CDR3 region has 17 residues. CDR3 in amino acids: CASSPPTDRGLTDTQYF. For the CDR3, the DNA is TGTGCCAGCTCACCACCTACGGACAGGGGGCTCACAGATACGCAGTATTTT. Combining the CDR3 with reference TRBV18 and TRBJ2-3 gives the whole variable domain NAGVMQNPRHLVRRRGQEARLRCSPMKGHSHVYWYRQLPEEGLKFMVYLQKENIIDESGMPKERFSAEFPKEGPSILRIQQVVRGDSAAYFCASSPPTDRGLTDTQYFGPGTRLTVL.

About this clonotype itself: Just one base apart from a much larger clone, this may be a read error. The chain is built from TRBV4-1 and TRBJ2-1, with D maybe TRBD1 (6 bases). The CDR3 has 17 amino acids. Germline CDR1 reads MGHRA; CDR2 reads YSYEKL. Trimming left V 3 bases short and J 6 bases short, with 21 bases between. The DNA for the CDR3 is TGCGCCAGCAGCCACCCAACGGACAGCGATCTCTGCAATGAGCAGTTCTTC. This sequence encodes CASSHPTDSDLCNEQFF.

The CDR3 is CATSSPPSGTDRLPLHF. The CDR3 DNA reads as TGTGCCACCAGCAGTCCCCCTTCCGGGACAGATCGATTACCCCTCCACTTT. The genes are TRBV15 and TRBJ1-6; 7 bases are shared with TRBD1. The germline gives CDR1 LNHNV, CDR2 YYDKDF (reference sequence). The CDR3 spans 17 residues. V was clipped by 3 bases and J by 12 bases; unmatched bases: 17.

The chain joins TRBV28 to TRBJ1-1, with no clear D. V gave up 5 bases and J gave up 3 bases, with 4 bases separating them. This CDR3 spans 11 amino acids. Germline loops: CDR1 MDHEN, CDR2 SYDVKM. CDR3: CASSGYTEAFF. The CDR3 DNA reads TGTGCCAGCAGTGGGTACACTGAAGCTTTCTTT. Full variable domain (rest looked up from reference TRBV28 and TRBJ1-1): DVKVTQSSRYLVKRTGEKVFLECVQDMDHENMFWYRQDPGLGLRLIYFSYDVKMKEKGDIPEGYSVSREKKERFSLILESASTNQTSMYLCASSGYTEAFFGQGTRLTVV.

This clonotype was counted at least ten times. V gene TRBV20-1 combines with J gene TRBJ2-3, with 7 bases that match TRBD2. The CDR3 has 15 amino acids. The junction had 6 bases not matched to a gene; V was cut back by 3 bases and J by 0 bases. The germline CDR1 and CDR2 sequences are DFQATT and SNEGSKA (reference sequence). This CDR3 is CSARGPSGSTDTQYF. DNA for the CDR3: TGCAGTGCTAGGGGGCCTAGCGGTAGCACAGATACGCAGTATTTT.